This T cell receptor beta chain was sequenced for a study of cytotoxic CD8 clonotypes in ibrutinib-treated CLL. Study information: Among the patients, fewer than twelve presented as relapsed/refractory and about 15 as treatment-naive; about 17 showed unmutated IGHV. Partial responses totalled approximately 25 and complete responses 2; after median about 67 months, approximately 15 remained remitted and about 12 progressed. Study-level points and caveats: Public clonotypes, rarely seen, contracted or held steady on treatment.

Investigators sourced 1.5 to 2 micrograms of genomic DNA from cryopreserved PBMCs for TCR beta libraries. The sample holds one count of this clone. Its antigen is undetermined. Profiled with immunoSEQ multiplex PCR; TCRdb holds only in-frame clones, not every one. This table has over 95,000 clones, approximately 56% appearing once. This receptor was taken from a human donor with chronic lymphocytic leukemia. The source was PBMCs, collected after 24 months of ibrutinib treatment.

The CDR3 coding sequence is TGTGCCAGCAGCTTAGGGCCGTCCTACGAGCAGTACTTC. Protein: CASSLGPSYEQYF. This sequence joins TRBV11-3 and TRBJ2-7; D call uncertain. V was cut by 1 base and J by 1 base, with 5 bases left in between. The germline gives CDR1 SGHNT, CDR2 YENEEA. The CDR3 is 13 residues long.